What follows is one T cell receptor beta chain and its context. Per the original methods: Amplification with reference gene primers provided the estimates of nucleated cell counts. Repertoires were generated with immunoSEQ multiplex PCR, while TCRdb's copy carries only in-frame clones and drops some. The V and J calls and the clone size are those of that table, but D and trimming were determined from the DNA. Counted here are fewer than 350,000 clones, about 90% occurring once; the ten biggest clones make up over 3.5%. The CDR3 length is 15 residues. Trimming took 8 bases from V and 4 from J, leaving 18 bases between them. Germline CDR1 and CDR2: SGHTA and FQGNSA. This entry belongs to a study of blood T cell repertoires in COVID-19. The wider study: Material from acute and convalescent COVID-19 was sourced from the United States, Italy and Spain. T cells, B-cell-depleted T cells, or PBMCs provided the cDNA or gDNA that served as material.

The chain recombines TRBV7-2 with TRBJ2-1; D may be TRBD2 (7 bases). The TCR sequence derives from a woman aged 25-40 years with acute COVID-19. The sample taken for sequencing was PBMCs or T cells enriched from blood (not recorded which). The CDR3 protein is CASSSGASGYNEQFF. The CDR3 DNA sequence: TGTGCCAGCTCCTCAGGGGCTAGCGGTTACAATGAGCAGTTCTTC.